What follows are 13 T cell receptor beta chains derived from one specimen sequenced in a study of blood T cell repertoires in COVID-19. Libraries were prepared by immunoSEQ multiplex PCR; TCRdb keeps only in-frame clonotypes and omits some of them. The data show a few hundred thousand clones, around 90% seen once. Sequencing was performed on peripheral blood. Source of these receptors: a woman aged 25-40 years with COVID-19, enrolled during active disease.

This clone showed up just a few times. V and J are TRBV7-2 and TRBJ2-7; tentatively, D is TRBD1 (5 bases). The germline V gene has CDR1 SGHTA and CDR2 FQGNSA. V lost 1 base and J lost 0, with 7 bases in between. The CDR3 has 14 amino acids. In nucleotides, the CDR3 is TGTGCCAGCAGCTTAGTAGGGGACTCCTACGAGCAGTACTTC. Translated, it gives CASSLVGDSYEQYF. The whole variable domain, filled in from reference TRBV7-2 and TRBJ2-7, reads GAGVSQSPSNKVTEKGKDVELRCDPISGHTALYWYRQSLGQGLEFLIYFQGNSAPDKSGLPSDRFSAERTGGSVSTLTIQRTQQEDSAVYLCASSLVGDSYEQYFGPGTRLTVT.

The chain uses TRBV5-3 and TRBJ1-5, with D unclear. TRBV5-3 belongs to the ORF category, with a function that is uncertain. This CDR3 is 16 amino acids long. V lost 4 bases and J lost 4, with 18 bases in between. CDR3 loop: CARSPEVGSKNQPQHF. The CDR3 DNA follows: TGTGCCAGAAGCCCTGAGGTCGGATCTAAAAATCAGCCCCAGCATTTT.

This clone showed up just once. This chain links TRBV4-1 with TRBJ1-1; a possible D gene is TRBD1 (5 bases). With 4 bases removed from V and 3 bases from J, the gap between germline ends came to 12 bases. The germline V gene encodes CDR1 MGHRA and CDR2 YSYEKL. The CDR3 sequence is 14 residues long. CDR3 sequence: CASSLLPRDTEAFF. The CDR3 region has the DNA TGCGCCAGCAGCCTTCTCCCCAGGGACACTGAAGCTTTCTTT.

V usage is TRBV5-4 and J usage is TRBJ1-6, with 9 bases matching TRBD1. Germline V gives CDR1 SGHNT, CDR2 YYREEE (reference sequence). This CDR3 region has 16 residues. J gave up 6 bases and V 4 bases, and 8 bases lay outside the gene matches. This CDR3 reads CASSGGTGPGNSPLHF. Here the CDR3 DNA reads TGTGCCAGCAGCGGGGGGACAGGGCCGGGTAATTCACCCCTCCACTTT.

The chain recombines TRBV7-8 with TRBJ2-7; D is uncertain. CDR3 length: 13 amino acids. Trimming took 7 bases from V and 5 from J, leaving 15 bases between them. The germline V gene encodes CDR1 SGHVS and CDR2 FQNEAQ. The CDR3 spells CASTDNLRNEQYV. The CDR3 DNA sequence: TGTGCCAGCACCGACAATCTCAGGAACGAGCAGTACGTC.

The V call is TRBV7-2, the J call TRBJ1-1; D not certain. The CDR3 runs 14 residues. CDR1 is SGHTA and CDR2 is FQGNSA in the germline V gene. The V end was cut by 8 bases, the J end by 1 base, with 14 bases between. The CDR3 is CASLRFIGNTEAFF. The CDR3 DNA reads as TGTGCCAGCCTGAGGTTTATCGGGAACACTGAAGCTTTCTTT.

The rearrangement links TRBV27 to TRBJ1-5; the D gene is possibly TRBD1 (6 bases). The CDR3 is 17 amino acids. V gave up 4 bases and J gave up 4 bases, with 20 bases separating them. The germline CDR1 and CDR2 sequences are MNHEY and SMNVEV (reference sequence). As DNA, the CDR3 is TGTGCCAGCAGTTCGACCGATTTAGGGAGGGGGAATCAGCCCCAGCATTTT. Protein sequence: CASSSTDLGRGNQPQHF.

The CDR3 DNA is TGTGCCAGCAGTCCGGGGGGTATGGTGGCTGAAGCTTTCTTT. Residues: CASSPGGMVAEAFF. V is TRBV28 and J is TRBJ1-1; D is perhaps TRBD1 (5 bases). The V end lost 5 bases, the J end lost 6 bases, and 16 bases lay between the germline ends. The CDR3 loop spans 14 amino acids. Germline lookup yields CDR1 MDHEN and CDR2 SYDVKM.

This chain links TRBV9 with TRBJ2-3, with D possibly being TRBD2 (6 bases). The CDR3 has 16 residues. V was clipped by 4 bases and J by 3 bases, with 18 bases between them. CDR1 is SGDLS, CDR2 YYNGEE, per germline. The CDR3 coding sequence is TGTGCCAGCAGCCCCCGTGCGGGATTGGGGACAGATACGCAGTATTTT. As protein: CASSPRAGLGTDTQYF. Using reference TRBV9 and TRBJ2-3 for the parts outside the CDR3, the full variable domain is DSGVTQTPKHLITATGQRVTLRCSPRSGDLSVYWYQQSLDQGLQFLIQYYNGEERAKGNILERFSAQQFPDLHSELNLSSLELGDSALYFCASSPRAGLGTDTQYFGPGTRLTVL.

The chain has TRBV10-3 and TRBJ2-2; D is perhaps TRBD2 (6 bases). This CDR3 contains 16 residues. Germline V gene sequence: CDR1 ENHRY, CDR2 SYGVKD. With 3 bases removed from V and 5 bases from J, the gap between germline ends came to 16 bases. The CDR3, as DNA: TGTGCCATCAGTGACTCGGCGGGGAAGGGAACCGGGGAGCTGTTTTTT. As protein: CAISDSAGKGTGELFF.

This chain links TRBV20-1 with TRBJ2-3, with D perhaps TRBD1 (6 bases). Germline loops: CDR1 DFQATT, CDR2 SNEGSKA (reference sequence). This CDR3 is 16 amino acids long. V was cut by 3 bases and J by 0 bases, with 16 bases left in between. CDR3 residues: CSASTSGRGSTDTQYF. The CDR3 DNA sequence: TGCAGTGCTAGTACCTCCGGCAGGGGAAGCACAGATACGCAGTATTTT.

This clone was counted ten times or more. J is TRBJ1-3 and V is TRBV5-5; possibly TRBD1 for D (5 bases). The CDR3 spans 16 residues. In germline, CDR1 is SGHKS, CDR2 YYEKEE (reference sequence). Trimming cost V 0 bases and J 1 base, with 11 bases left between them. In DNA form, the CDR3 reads TGTGCCAGCAGCTTGGCCCCAGGGCGGTCTGGAAACACCATATATTTT. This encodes CASSLAPGRSGNTIYF.

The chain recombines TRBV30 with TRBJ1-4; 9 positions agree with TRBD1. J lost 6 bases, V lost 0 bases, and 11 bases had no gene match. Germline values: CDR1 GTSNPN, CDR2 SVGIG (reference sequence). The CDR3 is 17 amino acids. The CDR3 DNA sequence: TGTGCCTGGAGTGTATTTTTTCAGGGACAGGGTGATGAAAAACTGTTTTTT. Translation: CAWSVFFQGQGDEKLFF.